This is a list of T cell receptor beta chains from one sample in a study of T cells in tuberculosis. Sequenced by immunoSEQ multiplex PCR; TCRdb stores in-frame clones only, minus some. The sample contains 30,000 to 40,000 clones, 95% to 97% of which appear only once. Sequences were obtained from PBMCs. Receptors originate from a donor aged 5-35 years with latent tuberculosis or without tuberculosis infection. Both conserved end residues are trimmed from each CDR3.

CDR3aa: ASSESGTEAF
j_gene: TRBJ1-1
v_gene: TRBV25-1

CDR3aa: ASSPGLAGGNYNEQF
j_gene: TRBJ2-1
v_gene: TRBV5-6

CDR3aa: ASSPLNRFGGKTYEQY
j_gene: TRBJ2-7
v_gene: TRBV11-2

CDR3aa: ASSLAGDRMNTEAF
j_gene: TRBJ1-1
v_gene: TRBV7-8

CDR3aa: ASGLVPLSTPGQPQH
j_gene: TRBJ1-5
v_gene: TRBV12-5

CDR3aa: ASSSGTAPRYT
j_gene: TRBJ1-2
v_gene: TRBV19

CDR3aa: ASQKGVAPPREQY
j_gene: TRBJ2-7
v_gene: TRBV2

CDR3aa: ASSLSNGLAQF
j_gene: TRBJ2-1
v_gene: TRBV7-6

CDR3aa: ASSWDSDSGNTIY
j_gene: TRBJ1-3
v_gene: TRBV9

CDR3aa: ASSQTTLAGGLNEQF
j_gene: TRBJ2-1
v_gene: TRBV4-1

CDR3aa: ASSERPLYNQPQH
j_gene: TRBJ1-5
v_gene: TRBV6-1

CDR3aa: ASSPRLGETQY
j_gene: TRBJ2-5
v_gene: TRBV19

CDR3aa: ASSPGTGSGELF
j_gene: TRBJ2-2
v_gene: TRBV2

CDR3aa: ASSGTSSEQF
j_gene: TRBJ2-1
v_gene: TRBV9

CDR3aa: ASRTLDEQY
j_gene: TRBJ2-7
v_gene: TRBV6-6

CDR3aa: ASSLGEASNQPQH
j_gene: TRBJ1-5
v_gene: TRBV5-1

CDR3aa: ASSEVLASGTYNEQF
j_gene: TRBJ2-1
v_gene: TRBV6-1

CDR3aa: ASSEERQARRTQY
j_gene: TRBJ2-5
v_gene: TRBV6-1

CDR3aa: ASSWGAGTDTQY
j_gene: TRBJ2-3
v_gene: TRBV5-6

CDR3aa: ASSQAPLAGGMNEQF
j_gene: TRBJ2-1
v_gene: TRBV4-1

CDR3aa: ASSLRGGNNEQF
j_gene: TRBJ2-1
v_gene: TRBV27

CDR3aa: ASSLVLAAQETQY
j_gene: TRBJ2-5
v_gene: TRBV5-1

CDR3aa: ASTEGQVNTEAF
j_gene: TRBJ1-1
v_gene: TRBV2